What follows are 28 T cell receptor beta chains derived from one specimen sequenced in a study of Tregs in tolerant kidney transplant recipients. The data were produced by immunoSEQ multiplex PCR, yet TCRdb's version contains in-frame clones alone and is incomplete. Among about 64,000 clones listed, around 98% were seen once. The starting material was Tregs from blood, obtained before the transplant. These receptors came from a human donor who received a combined kidney and bone marrow transplant.

The CDR3 sequence is CASSEDPQRTGRWWNTEAFF. CDR3 in DNA: TGTGCCAGCAGTGAAGACCCCCAACGGACAGGCCGCTGGTGGAACACTGAAGCTTTCTTT. The J gene is TRBJ1-1, the V gene TRBV6-1; 7 bases match TRBD1. Germline values: CDR1 MNHNS, CDR2 SASEGT. After removal of 1 base from V and 1 base from J, the junction contained 18 bases not matched to a gene. This CDR3 is 20 amino acids long.

This chain links TRBV1 with TRBJ2-1; TRBD1, as called in the table, went unchecked against the DNA. TRBV1 is a recognized pseudogene. CDR3 length: 17 amino acids. The CDR3 sequence: CTSSQDLSDGQDNEQFF. CDR3 in DNA: TGCACCAGCAGCCAAGATCTGAGTGACGGACAGGACAATGAGCAGTTCTTC.

The chain couples TRBV14 to TRBJ1-2, with D hard to call. Germline loops: CDR1 SGHDN, CDR2 FVKESK. The CDR3 contains 12 residues. V was cut by 5 bases and J by 2 bases, with 6 bases left in between. This chain's CDR3 is CASSKRNYGYTF. The CDR3 DNA reads TGTGCCAGCAGCAAGAGAAACTATGGCTACACCTTC.

V is TRBV5-6 and J is TRBJ1-4; no firm D call. V was clipped by 0 bases and J by 4 bases, with 13 bases between them. CDR3 length equals 16 residues. The germline V gene has CDR1 SGHDT and CDR2 YYEEEE. The CDR3 nucleotides are TGTGCCAGCAGCTTGGCCGGCGGAGGTCTTAATGAAAAACTGTTTTTT. It encodes CASSLAGGGLNEKLFF.

The chain recombines TRBV23-1 with TRBJ1-5; 7 bases fit TRBD1. TRBV23-1 is treated as an ORF (open reading frame) with a function not yet certain. This CDR3 is 14 amino acids long. V gave up 3 bases and J gave up 2 bases; unmatched junction bases: 1. CDR3 nucleotide sequence: TGCGCCAGCAGTCACACAGGGGGCAATCAGCCCCAGCATTTT. Protein: CASSHTGGNQPQHF.

The chain has TRBV5-4 and TRBJ2-3; a possible D gene is TRBD2 (8 bases). Germline CDR1 reads SGHNT; CDR2 reads YYREEE (reference sequence). Trimming shortened V by 9 bases and J by 6 bases, and 32 bases separated the two germline ends. The CDR3 totals 18 residues. The CDR3: CATHLGGGPPLTGDTQYF. The CDR3 DNA is TGTGCCACCCACCTCGGGGGGGGCCCTCCTTTGACAGGGGATACGCAGTATTTT. The entire variable domain, with the rest obtained from reference TRBV5-4 and TRBJ2-3, is as follows: ETGVTQSPTHLIKTRGQQVTLRCSSQSGHNTVSWYQQALGQGPQFIFQYYREEENGRGNFPPRFSGLQFPNYSSELNVNALELDDSALYLCATHLGGGPPLTGDTQYFGPGTRLTVL.

The chain employs TRBV28 and TRBJ2-5; 7 bases agree with TRBD2. CDR1 MDHEN and CDR2 SYDVKM come from the germline V gene. With V trimmed by 6 bases and J by 11 bases, 18 bases remained unmatched. The CDR3 spans 15 residues. In DNA form, the CDR3 reads TGTGCCAGCAGCTATAGCGGGCCTCACTCGGGTTCTCAGTACTTC. As protein: CASSYSGPHSGSQYF.

CDR3 nucleotides: TGTGCCAGCAGTTACTCCAAGACAGCACACTCCTACGAGCAGTACTTC. Translated, it gives CASSYSKTAHSYEQYF. The chain links TRBV6-6 to TRBJ2-7, with D tentatively TRBD1 (5 bases). V dropped 0 bases and J dropped 0 bases, with 12 bases sitting between them. There are 16 residues in the CDR3. Germline loops: CDR1 MNHNY, CDR2 SVGAGI (reference sequence).

The gene calls are TRBV6-5 and TRBJ1-2, with 8 nucleotides matching TRBD1. V lost 4 bases and J lost 3; bases outside the gene matches: 4. The CDR3 runs to 14 residues. Germline assignment: CDR1 MNHEY and CDR2 SVGAGI. The CDR3 reads CASSSQGVYYGYTF. The CDR3, as DNA: TGTGCCAGCAGTTCACAGGGGGTATACTATGGCTACACCTTC.

The chain joins TRBV30 to TRBJ1-4; D not certain. This CDR3 spans 13 amino acids. V was shortened by 0 bases and J by 7 bases, with 9 bases between the two germline ends. The germline V gene has CDR1 GTSNPN and CDR2 SVGIG (reference sequence). CDR3: CAWSVGPGEKLFF. In DNA, the CDR3 is TGTGCCTGGAGTGTAGGTCCGGGTGAAAAACTGTTTTTT.

The chain joins TRBV28 to TRBJ1-2; the match to TRBD1 covers 7 bases. Trimming took 3 bases from V and 5 from J; bases not matched to a gene: 6. The CDR3 spans 14 residues. Germline V lookup: CDR1 MDHEN, CDR2 SYDVKM. CDR3 sequence reads: CASSLRQGLYGYTF. The CDR3 region has the DNA TGTGCCAGCAGTTTGCGACAGGGATTGTATGGCTACACCTTC.

This chain links TRBV20-1 with TRBJ1-2, with D perhaps TRBD1 (5 bases). The CDR3 contains 11 residues. Germline values: CDR1 DFQATT, CDR2 SNEGSKA (reference sequence). DNA for the CDR3: TGCACCGCGGGAAGGGGTTGGGGCTACACCTTC. This codes for CTAGRGWGYTF.

The V call is TRBV6-6, the J call TRBJ1-2; possible D gene TRBD1, 6 bases. This CDR3 has 14 amino acids. Trimming cost V 6 bases and J 6 bases, with 17 bases left between them. The germline gives CDR1 MNHNY, CDR2 SVGAGI (reference sequence). The CDR3 region is CASSLPGTQNGYTF. The DNA of the CDR3 is TGTGCCAGCAGCTTACCCGGGACACAGAATGGCTACACCTTC.

The rearrangement uses TRBV11-3 and TRBJ2-2, with no clear D. V was trimmed by 5 bases and J by 8 bases, leaving 12 bases between them. This CDR3 comprises 13 residues. Germline V lookup: CDR1 SGHNT, CDR2 YENEEA. CDR3 DNA sequence: TGTGCCAGCAGCCCCATTTCGGTGGGGGAGCTGTTTTTT. It is translated as CASSPISVGELFF.

The chain carries TRBV18 and TRBJ1-1; D remains unclear. Trimming removed 1 base at V and 1 base at J, with 10 bases between. The CDR3 covers 15 residues. CDR1 and CDR2 (germline): KGHSH, LQKENI. Here the CDR3 reads CASSPLLTANTEAFF. The DNA of the CDR3 is TGTGCCAGCTCACCACTCCTTACAGCGAACACTGAAGCTTTCTTT.

V is TRBV5-1 and J is TRBJ2-3; 14 positions agree with TRBD2. CDR1 is SGHRS, CDR2 YFSETQ, per germline. J lost 6 bases, V lost 2 bases, and 5 bases had no gene match. The CDR3 totals 16 residues. Here the CDR3 DNA reads TGCGCCAGCAGCTTAGGGACTAGCGGGAGAGGGGATACGCAGTATTTT. Translating it yields CASSLGTSGRGDTQYF. The whole variable domain, filled in from reference TRBV5-1 and TRBJ2-3, reads KAGVTQTPRYLIKTRGQQVTLSCSPISGHRSVSWYQQTPGQGLQFLFEYFSETQRNKGNFPGRFSGRQFSNSRSEMNVSTLELGDSALYLCASSLGTSGRGDTQYFGPGTRLTVL.

V gene TRBV2 combines with J gene TRBJ1-5; D may be TRBD1 (5 bases). The CDR3 is 13 amino acids. Trimming took 7 bases from V and 3 from J, leaving 10 bases between them. Germline V CDR1 and CDR2: SNHLY, FYNNEI. DNA of the CDR3: TGTGCCAGCACTGGACAAATCAATCAGCCCCAGCATTTT. This translates into CASTGQINQPQHF.

The chain employs TRBV5-1 and TRBJ2-2, with 9 bases lining up with TRBD1. Trimming cost V 2 bases and J 4 bases; bases outside gene matches: 3. CDR3 length: 15 residues. The germline gives CDR1 SGHRS, CDR2 YFSETQ. CDR3 in amino acids: CASSFWTGVTGELFF. The CDR3 DNA follows: TGCGCCAGCAGCTTCTGGACAGGGGTCACCGGGGAGCTGTTTTTT.

In this sample, this clone turned up once. The chain combines TRBV5-6 with TRBJ2-5, with 8 nucleotides matching TRBD2. CDR1 is SGHDT, CDR2 YYEEEE, per germline. The CDR3 is 16 residues long. Trimming took 4 bases from V and 7 from J; bases not matched to a gene: 15. The CDR3: CASSPRSGGRGGTQYF. The CDR3 bases are TGTGCCAGCAGCCCCAGGTCTGGGGGTCGGGGGGGGACCCAGTACTTC.

This clone was recorded only once. The rearrangement uses TRBV5-4 and TRBJ2-3; a weak D match, TRBD2 (5 bases). There are 14 residues in the CDR3. V lost 0 bases, J lost 2 bases, and 7 bases lay in between. Germline-derived CDR1 and CDR2 are SGHNT and YYREEE (reference sequence). The CDR3 is CASSLGRTTDTQYF. CDR3 nucleotide sequence: TGTGCCAGCAGCTTGGGGAGGACCACAGATACGCAGTATTTT. The full variable domain, with the rest looked up from reference TRBV5-4 and TRBJ2-3, is ETGVTQSPTHLIKTRGQQVTLRCSSQSGHNTVSWYQQALGQGPQFIFQYYREEENGRGNFPPRFSGLQFPNYSSELNVNALELDDSALYLCASSLGRTTDTQYFGPGTRLTVL.

CDR3 DNA sequence: TGTGCCAGTAGGGACAGGGGGTTCTATGGCTACACCTTC. It is translated as CASRDRGFYGYTF. The chain is built from TRBV25-1 and TRBJ1-2; the match to TRBD1 covers 11 bases. J lost 4 bases, V lost 9 bases, and 4 bases had no gene match. Per germline, CDR1 MGHDK and CDR2 SYGVNS. This CDR3 comprises 13 residues.

The V gene is TRBV19, the J gene TRBJ2-3, with 7 bases that match TRBD2. V gave up 2 bases and J gave up 2 bases; unmatched junction bases: 4. Per the germline V gene, CDR1 is LNHDA and CDR2 is SQIVND (reference sequence). The CDR3 consists of 15 residues. This CDR3 is CASSIRSGVTDTQYF. CDR3 DNA sequence: TGTGCCAGTAGTATAAGGAGCGGGGTCACAGATACGCAGTATTTT.

J is TRBJ1-2 and V is TRBV5-4; TRBD1 matches 7 bases. There are 15 residues in the CDR3. J gave up 1 base and V 5 bases, and 8 bases lay outside the gene matches. CDR1 is SGHNT, CDR2 YYREEE, per germline (reference sequence). The CDR3 DNA reads TGTGCCAGCAGTAGGTGGACAGGAATTAACTATGGCTACACCTTC. Protein: CASSRWTGINYGYTF.

V is TRBV28 and J is TRBJ1-2; 7 bases align to TRBD1. CDR1 and CDR2 (germline): MDHEN, SYDVKM. The CDR3 spans 15 residues. The junction had 12 bases not matched to a gene; V was cut back by 5 bases and J by 6 bases. CDR3 protein: CASSPSDRELHGYTF. The CDR3 nucleotides read TGTGCCAGCAGTCCCTCCGACAGGGAACTCCATGGCTACACCTTC.

V is TRBV11-3 and J is TRBJ2-7; no clear D gene. Trimming pared 3 bases from V and 5 bases from J, leaving 14 bases between. Germline CDR1 and CDR2: SGHNT and YENEEA. CDR3 length equals 14 residues. In DNA form, the CDR3 reads TGTGCCAGCAGCTTGCTGCGGTTGTCGGACGAGCAGTACTTC. It yields the protein CASSLLRLSDEQYF.

CDR3 DNA: TGTGCTAGTGGTTTGGGGACAGGGGCCTACGAGCAGTACTTC. Its translation: CASGLGTGAYEQYF. V gene TRBV12-5 combines with J gene TRBJ2-7, with 9 bases that match TRBD1. The V and J ends lost 1 base and 2 bases, in that order; junction bases with no gene match: 0. This CDR3 is built from 14 residues. Germline V gives CDR1 LGHNT, CDR2 FRNRAP.

This chain links TRBV2 with TRBJ2-3, with TRBD2 identical over 15 bases. The CDR3 has 17 amino acids. Germline loops: CDR1 SNHLY, CDR2 FYNNEI. V lost 6 bases to trimming and J lost 3 bases; unmatched junction nucleotides: 7. Here the CDR3 DNA reads TGTGCCAGCAGAGCGGGACTAGCGGGGGGAAGGACAGATACGCAGTATTTT. Translating gives CASRAGLAGGRTDTQYF.

The chain couples TRBV19 to TRBJ1-6; 7 nucleotides match TRBD1. V dropped 1 base and J dropped 9; count of bases not matched to a gene: 9. Germline CDR1 reads LNHDA; CDR2 reads SQIVND (reference sequence). The CDR3 loop spans 16 amino acids. The CDR3 region is CASSIARGGVGSPLHF. The CDR3 nucleotides read TGTGCCAGTAGTATAGCTCGAGGGGGCGTCGGTTCACCCCTCCACTTT. Full variable domain (outside the CDR3, taken from reference TRBV19 and TRBJ1-6): DGGITQSPKYLFRKEGQNVTLSCEQNLNHDAMYWYRQDPGQGLRLIYYSQIVNDFQKGDIAEGYSVSREKKESFPLTVTSAQKNPTAFYLCASSIARGGVGSPLHFGNGTRLTVT.